The clone carrying this T cell receptor (beta chain) was recorded many times. V was shortened by 4 bases and J by 5 bases, with 13 bases between the two germline ends. CDR3 length: 14 residues. The germline V gene has CDR1 SGHDT and CDR2 YYEEEE. Priming of first-strand cDNA relied on TRAV- and TRBV-specific primers (covering alpha and beta chains). TCR amplification used 20 to 25 PCR cycles, a constant-region primer and a V-primer adapter. TCRdb re-analysed the reads in MiXCR, keeping a single row per CDR3 protein. The table has around 80,000 distinct CDR3 sequences, around a sixth seen once. The data are from a study of low-dose radiotherapy and immunotherapy resistance in tumors. Time point given: after trial treatment. Treatment of the sample: LDRT plus nivolumab, ipilimumab, low-dose cyclophosphamide and aspirin (RACIN trial).

The genes are TRBV5-6 and TRBJ1-5; no firm D call. This TCR came from a male donor with prostate cancer. Here the sequenced sample was PBMCs, taken after low-dose radiotherapy plus immunotherapy. CDR3 amino acids: CASSQRGSYQPQHF. Here the CDR3 DNA reads TGTGCCAGCAGCCAACGGGGATCCTATCAGCCCCAGCATTTT.